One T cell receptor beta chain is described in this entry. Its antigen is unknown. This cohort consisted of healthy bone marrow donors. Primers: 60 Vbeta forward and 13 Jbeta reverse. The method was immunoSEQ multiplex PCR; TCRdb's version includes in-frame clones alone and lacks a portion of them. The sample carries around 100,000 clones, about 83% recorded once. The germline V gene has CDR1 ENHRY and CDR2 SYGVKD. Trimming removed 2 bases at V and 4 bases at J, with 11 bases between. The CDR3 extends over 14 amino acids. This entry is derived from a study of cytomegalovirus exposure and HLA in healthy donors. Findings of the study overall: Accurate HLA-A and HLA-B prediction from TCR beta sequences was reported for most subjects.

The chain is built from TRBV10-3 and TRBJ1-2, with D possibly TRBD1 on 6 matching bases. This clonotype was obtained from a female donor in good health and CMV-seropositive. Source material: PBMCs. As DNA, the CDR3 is TGTGCCATCAGTGAGGTGGGGGCCCCCTATGGCTACACCTTC. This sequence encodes CAISEVGAPYGYTF.